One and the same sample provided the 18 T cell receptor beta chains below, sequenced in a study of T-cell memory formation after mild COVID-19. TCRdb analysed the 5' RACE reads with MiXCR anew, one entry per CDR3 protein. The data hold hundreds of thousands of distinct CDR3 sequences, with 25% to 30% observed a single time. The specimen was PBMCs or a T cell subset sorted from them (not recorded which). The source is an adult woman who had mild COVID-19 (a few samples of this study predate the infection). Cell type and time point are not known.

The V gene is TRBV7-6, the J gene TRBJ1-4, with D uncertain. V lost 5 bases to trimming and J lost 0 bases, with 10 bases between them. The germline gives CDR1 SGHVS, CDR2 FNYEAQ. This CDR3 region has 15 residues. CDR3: CASSRNAATNEKLFF. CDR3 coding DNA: TGTGCCAGCAGCCGCAACGCGGCAACTAATGAAAAACTGTTTTTT.

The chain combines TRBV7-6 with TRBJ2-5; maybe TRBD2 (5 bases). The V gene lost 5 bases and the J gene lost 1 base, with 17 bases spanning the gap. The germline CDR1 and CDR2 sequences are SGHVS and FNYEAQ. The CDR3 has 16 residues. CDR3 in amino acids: CASSPSRGYRQETQYF. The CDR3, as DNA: TGTGCCAGCAGCCCTTCCCGAGGGTACCGCCAAGAGACCCAGTACTTC.

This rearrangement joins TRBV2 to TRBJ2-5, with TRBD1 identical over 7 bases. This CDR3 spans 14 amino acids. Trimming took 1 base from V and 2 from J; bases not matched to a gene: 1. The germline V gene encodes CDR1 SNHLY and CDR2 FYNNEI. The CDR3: CASSEGTGQETQYF. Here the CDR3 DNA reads TGTGCCAGCAGTGAAGGGACAGGTCAAGAGACCCAGTACTTC.

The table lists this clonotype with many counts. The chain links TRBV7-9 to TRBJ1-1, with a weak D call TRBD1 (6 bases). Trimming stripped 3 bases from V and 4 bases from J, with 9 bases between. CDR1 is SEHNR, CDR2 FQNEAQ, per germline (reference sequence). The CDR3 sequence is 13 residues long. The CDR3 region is CASSLEGGTEAFF. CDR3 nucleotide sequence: TGTGCCAGCAGCTTGGAAGGGGGCACTGAAGCTTTCTTT.

The CDR3, as DNA: TGCAGTGCCCCCCTCTCCGGGTCTTGGGGCTACACCTTC. Encoded protein: CSAPLSGSWGYTF. The chain has TRBV20-1 and TRBJ1-2; no clear D. V gave up 6 bases and J gave up 8 bases, with 19 bases separating them. This CDR3 is built from 13 residues. Germline V lookup: CDR1 DFQATT, CDR2 SNEGSKA (reference sequence).

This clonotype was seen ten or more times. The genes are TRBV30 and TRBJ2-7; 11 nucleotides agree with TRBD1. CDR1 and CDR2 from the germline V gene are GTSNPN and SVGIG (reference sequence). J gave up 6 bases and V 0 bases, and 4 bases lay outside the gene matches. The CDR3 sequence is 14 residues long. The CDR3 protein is CAWSVLGQGGEQYF. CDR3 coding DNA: TGTGCCTGGAGTGTTTTGGGACAGGGGGGCGAGCAGTACTTC.

For the CDR3, the DNA is TGTGCCAGCAGGGCGGGATGGTCGAACACTGAAGCTTTCTTT. It encodes CASRAGWSNTEAFF. The chain carries TRBV6-5 and TRBJ1-1; D gene uncertain. Trimming cost V 6 bases and J 1 base, with 12 bases left between them. The germline V gene has CDR1 MNHEY and CDR2 SVGAGI. The CDR3 length is 14 residues.

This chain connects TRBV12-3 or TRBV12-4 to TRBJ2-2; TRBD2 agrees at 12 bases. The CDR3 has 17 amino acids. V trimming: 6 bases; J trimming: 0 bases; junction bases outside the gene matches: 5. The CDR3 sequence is CASRASGRGPNTGELFF. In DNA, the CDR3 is TGTGCCAGCAGAGCTAGCGGGAGGGGTCCGAACACCGGGGAGCTGTTTTTT.

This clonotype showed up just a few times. CDR3 sequence: CASSPSPGQNNEQFF. DNA of the CDR3: TGTGCCAGCAGCCCGTCCCCGGGACAGAACAATGAGCAGTTCTTC. The chain links TRBV7-3 to TRBJ2-1; 7 positions match TRBD1. Germline CDR1 is SGHTA and CDR2 is FQGTGA. The J segment lost 5 bases and the V segment lost 5 bases, leaving 9 bases of the junction unmatched. The CDR3 is 15 residues long.

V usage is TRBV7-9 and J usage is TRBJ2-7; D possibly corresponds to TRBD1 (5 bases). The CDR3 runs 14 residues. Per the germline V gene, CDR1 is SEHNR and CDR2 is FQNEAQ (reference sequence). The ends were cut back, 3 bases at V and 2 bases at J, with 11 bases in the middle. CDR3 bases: TGTGCCAGCAGCTTCCTAGGGGCGACCTACGAGCAGTACTTC. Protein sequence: CASSFLGATYEQYF.

The CDR3 region has the DNA TGTGCCAGCAGCTTAGTGTTGGGTCAGCCCCAGCATTTT. It encodes CASSLVLGQPQHF. The chain has TRBV7-2 and TRBJ1-5; D remains ambiguous. The germline V and J ends were trimmed by 1 base and 6 bases, with 7 bases remaining between them. Germline CDR1 SGHTA, CDR2 FQGNSA. The CDR3 totals 13 residues.

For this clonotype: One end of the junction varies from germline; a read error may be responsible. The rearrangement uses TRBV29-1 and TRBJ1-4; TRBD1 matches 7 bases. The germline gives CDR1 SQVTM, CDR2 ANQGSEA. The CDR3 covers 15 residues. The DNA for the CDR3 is TGCAGCGTTGCTGCGACAGACAGGGTTGGTGAAAAGCTGTTTTTT. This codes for CSVAATDRVGEKLFF. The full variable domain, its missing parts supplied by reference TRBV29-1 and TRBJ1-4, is SAVISQKPSRDICQRGTSLTIQCQVDSQVTMMFWYRQQPGQSLTLIATANQGSEATYESGFVIDKFPISRPNLTFSTLTVSNMSPEDSSIYLCSVAATDRVGEKLFFGSGTQLSVL.

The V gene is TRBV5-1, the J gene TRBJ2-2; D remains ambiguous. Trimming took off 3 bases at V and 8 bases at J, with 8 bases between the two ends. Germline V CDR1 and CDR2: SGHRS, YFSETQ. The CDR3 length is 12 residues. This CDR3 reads CASSWEFGELFF. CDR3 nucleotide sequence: TGCGCCAGCAGCTGGGAATTTGGGGAGCTGTTTTTT.

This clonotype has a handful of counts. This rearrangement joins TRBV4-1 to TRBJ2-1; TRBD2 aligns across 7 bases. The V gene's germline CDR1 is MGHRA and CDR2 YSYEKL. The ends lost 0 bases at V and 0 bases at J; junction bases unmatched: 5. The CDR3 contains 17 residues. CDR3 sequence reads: CASSQDRLAFSYNEQFF. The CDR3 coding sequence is TGCGCCAGCAGCCAAGATCGACTAGCCTTCTCCTACAATGAGCAGTTCTTC.

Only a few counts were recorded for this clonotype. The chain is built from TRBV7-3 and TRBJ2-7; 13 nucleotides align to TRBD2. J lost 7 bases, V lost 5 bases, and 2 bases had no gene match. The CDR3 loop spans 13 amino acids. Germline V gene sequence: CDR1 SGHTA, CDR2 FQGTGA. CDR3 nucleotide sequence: TGTGCCAGCAGCCCGGGACTAGCGGGAGAGCAGTACTTC. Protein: CASSPGLAGEQYF.

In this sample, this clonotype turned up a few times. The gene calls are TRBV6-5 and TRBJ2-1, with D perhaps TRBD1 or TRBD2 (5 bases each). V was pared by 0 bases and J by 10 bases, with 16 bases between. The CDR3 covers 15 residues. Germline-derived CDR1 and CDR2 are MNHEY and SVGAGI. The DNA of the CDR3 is TGTGCCAGCAGTTACTCGGGACGACCATCGGGGGAGCAGTTCTTC. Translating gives CASSYSGRPSGEQFF.

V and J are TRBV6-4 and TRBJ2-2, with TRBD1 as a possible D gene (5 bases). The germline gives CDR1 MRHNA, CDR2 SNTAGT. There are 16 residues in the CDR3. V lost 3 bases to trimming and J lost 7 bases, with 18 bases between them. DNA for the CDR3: TGTGCCAGCAGTGAATCCCAAGCCCAGGGCCTCGGGGAGCTGTTTTTT. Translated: CASSESQAQGLGELFF.

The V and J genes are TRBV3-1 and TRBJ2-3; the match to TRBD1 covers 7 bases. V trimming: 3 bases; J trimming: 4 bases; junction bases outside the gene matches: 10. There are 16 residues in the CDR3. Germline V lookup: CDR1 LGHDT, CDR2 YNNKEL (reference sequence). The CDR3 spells CASSQNRGAVADTQYF. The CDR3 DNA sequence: TGTGCCAGCAGCCAGAACAGGGGCGCGGTGGCAGATACGCAGTATTTT.